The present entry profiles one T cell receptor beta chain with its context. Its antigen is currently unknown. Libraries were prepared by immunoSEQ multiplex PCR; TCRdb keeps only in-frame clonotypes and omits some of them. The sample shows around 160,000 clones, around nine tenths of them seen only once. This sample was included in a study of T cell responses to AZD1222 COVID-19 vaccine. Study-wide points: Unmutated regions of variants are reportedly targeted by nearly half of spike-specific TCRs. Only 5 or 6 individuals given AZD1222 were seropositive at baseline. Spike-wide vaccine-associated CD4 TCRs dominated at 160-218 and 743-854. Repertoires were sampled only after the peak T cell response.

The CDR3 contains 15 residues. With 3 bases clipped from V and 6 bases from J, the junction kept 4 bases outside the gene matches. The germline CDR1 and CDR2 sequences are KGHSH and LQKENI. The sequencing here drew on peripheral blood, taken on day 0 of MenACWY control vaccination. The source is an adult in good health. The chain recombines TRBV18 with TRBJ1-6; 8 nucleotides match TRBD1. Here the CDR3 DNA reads TGTGCCAGCTCACCCGGGACAGGCCTTAATTCACCCCTCCACTTT. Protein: CASSPGTGLNSPLHF.